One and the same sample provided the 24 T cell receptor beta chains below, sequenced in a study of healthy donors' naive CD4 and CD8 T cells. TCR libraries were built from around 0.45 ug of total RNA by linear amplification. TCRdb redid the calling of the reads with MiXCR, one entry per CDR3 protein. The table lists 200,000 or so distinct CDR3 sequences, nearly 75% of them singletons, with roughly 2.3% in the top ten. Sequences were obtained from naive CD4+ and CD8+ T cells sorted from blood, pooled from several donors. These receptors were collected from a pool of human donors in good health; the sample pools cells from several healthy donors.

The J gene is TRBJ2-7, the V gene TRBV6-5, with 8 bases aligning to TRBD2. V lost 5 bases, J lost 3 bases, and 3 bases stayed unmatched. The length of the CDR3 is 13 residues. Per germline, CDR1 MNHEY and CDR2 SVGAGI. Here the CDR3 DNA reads TGTGCCAGCAGTCTTAGCGGGATCTACGAGCAGTACTTC. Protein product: CASSLSGIYEQYF.

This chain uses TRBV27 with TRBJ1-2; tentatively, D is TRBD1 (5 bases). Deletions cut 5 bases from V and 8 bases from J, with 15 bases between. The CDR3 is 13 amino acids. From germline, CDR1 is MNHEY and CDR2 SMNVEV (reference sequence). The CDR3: CASSPQGYRGYTF. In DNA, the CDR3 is TGTGCCAGCAGTCCCCAGGGATATAGGGGCTACACCTTC.

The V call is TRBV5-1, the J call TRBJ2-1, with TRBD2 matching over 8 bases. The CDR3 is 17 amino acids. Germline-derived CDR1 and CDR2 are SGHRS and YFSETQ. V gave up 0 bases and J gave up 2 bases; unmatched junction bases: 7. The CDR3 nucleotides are TGCGCCAGCAGCTTGGAAGCTAGCGGGTTTACCTACAATGAGCAGTTCTTC. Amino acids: CASSLEASGFTYNEQFF.

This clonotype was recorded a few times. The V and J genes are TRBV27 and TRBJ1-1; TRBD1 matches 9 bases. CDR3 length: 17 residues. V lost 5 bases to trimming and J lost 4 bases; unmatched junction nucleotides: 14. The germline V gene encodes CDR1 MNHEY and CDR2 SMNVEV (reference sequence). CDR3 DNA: TGTGCCAGCAGTCCGAACCCGGGACAGGGAGGAAGCACTGAAGCTTTCTTT. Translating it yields CASSPNPGQGGSTEAFF.

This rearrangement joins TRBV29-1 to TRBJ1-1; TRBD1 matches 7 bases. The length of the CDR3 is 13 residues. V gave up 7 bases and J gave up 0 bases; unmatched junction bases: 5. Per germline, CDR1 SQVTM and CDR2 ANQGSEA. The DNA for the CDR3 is TGCAGCGGTAAGGGGGCCCTGAACACTGAAGCTTTCTTT. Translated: CSGKGALNTEAFF.

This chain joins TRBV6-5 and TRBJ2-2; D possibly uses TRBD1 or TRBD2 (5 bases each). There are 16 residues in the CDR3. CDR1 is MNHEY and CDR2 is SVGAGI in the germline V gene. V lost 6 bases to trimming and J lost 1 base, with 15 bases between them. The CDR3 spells CASSRKGRKNTGELFF. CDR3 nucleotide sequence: TGTGCCAGCAGCCGCAAGGGACGGAAGAACACCGGGGAGCTGTTTTTT.

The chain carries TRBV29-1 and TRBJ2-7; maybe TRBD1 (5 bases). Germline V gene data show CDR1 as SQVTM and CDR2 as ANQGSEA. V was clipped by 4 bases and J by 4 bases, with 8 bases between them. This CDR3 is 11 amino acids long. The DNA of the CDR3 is TGCAGCGTTGTCAGGGATTACGAGCAGTACTTC. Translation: CSVVRDYEQYF.

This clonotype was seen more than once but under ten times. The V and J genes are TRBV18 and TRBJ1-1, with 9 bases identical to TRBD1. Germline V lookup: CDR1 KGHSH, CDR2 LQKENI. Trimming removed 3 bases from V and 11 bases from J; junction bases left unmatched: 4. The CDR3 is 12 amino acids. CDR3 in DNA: TGTGCCAGCTCACCCCCGGGACAGGGCGCTTTCTTT. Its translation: CASSPPGQGAFF.

Written as DNA, the CDR3 is TGTGCCAGCAGCCAAAGCACAGAGACCTTCTACGAGCAGTACTTC. The encoded protein is CASSQSTETFYEQYF. This chain uses TRBV5-6 with TRBJ2-7; D not resolved. The CDR3 contains 15 residues. V was pared by 4 bases and J by 3 bases, with 17 bases between. Looked up from germline, CDR1 is SGHDT and CDR2 is YYEEEE.

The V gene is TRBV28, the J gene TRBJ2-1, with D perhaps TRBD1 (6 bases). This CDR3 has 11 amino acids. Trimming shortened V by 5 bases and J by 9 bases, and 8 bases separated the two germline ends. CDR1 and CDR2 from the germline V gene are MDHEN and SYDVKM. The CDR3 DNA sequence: TGTGCCAGCAGTATGGACAGTGAGCAGTTCTTC. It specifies CASSMDSEQFF.

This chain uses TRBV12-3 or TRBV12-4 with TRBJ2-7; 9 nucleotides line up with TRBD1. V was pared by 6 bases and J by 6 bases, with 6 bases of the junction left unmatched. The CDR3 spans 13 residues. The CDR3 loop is CASSRGQGREQYF. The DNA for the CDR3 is TGTGCCAGCAGCCGAGGACAGGGGCGCGAGCAGTACTTC.

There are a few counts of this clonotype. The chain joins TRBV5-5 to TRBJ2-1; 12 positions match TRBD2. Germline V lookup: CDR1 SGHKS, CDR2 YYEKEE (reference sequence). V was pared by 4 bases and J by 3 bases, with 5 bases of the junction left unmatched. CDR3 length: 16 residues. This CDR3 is CASSLRLAGDYNEQFF. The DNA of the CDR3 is TGTGCCAGCAGCCTCCGACTAGCGGGGGACTACAATGAGCAGTTCTTC. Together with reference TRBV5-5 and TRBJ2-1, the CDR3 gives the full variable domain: DAGVTQSPTHLIKTRGQQVTLRCSPISGHKSVSWYQQVLGQGPQFIFQYYEKEERGRGNFPDRFSARQFPNYSSELNVNALLLGDSALYLCASSLRLAGDYNEQFFGPGTRLTVL.

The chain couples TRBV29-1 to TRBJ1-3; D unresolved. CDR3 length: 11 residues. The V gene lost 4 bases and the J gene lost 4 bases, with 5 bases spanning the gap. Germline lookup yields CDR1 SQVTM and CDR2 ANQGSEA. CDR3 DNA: TGCAGCGTTGGTGTCGGAAACACCATATATTTT. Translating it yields CSVGVGNTIYF.

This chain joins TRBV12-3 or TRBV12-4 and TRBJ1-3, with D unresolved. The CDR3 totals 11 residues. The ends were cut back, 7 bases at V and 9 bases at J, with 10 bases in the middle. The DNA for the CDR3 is TGTGCCAGCATGCAGGAGAGCACCATATATTTT. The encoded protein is CASMQESTIYF.

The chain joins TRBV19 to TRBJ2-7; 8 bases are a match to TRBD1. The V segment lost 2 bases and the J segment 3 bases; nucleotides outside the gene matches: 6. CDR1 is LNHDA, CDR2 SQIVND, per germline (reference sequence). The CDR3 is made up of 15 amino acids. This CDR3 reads CASSISGTGHYEQYF. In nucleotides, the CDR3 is TGTGCCAGTAGTATATCCGGGACAGGCCACTACGAGCAGTACTTC.

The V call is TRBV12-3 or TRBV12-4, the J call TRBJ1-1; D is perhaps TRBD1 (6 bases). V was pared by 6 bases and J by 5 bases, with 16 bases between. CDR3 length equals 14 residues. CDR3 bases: TGTGCCAGCAGGATCGGGGGGCTATCGACTGAAGCTTTCTTT. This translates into CASRIGGLSTEAFF.

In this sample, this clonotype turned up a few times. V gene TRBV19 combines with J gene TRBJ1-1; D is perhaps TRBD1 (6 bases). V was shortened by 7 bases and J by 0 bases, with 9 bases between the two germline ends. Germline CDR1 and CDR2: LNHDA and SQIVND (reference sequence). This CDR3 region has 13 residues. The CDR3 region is CASKGVMNTEAFF. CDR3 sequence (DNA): TGTGCCAGTAAGGGGGTTATGAACACTGAAGCTTTCTTT.

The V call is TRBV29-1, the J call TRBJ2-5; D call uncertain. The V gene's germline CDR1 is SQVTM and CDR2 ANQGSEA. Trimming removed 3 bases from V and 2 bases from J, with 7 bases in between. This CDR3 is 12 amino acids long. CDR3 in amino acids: CSVDLVQETQYF. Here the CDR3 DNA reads TGCAGCGTTGATTTGGTACAAGAGACCCAGTACTTC.

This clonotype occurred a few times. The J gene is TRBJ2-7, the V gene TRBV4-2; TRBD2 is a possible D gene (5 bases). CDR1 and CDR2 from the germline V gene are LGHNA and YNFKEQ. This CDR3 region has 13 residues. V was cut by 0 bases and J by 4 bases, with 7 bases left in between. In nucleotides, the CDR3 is TGTGCCAGCAGCCAAGAGGCGGGTTACGAGCAGTACGTC. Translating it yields CASSQEAGYEQYV.

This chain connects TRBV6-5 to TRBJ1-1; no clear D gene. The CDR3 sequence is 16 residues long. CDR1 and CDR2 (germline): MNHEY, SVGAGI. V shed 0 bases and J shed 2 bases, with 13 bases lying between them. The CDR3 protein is CASSYSGTATNTEAFF. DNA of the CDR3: TGTGCCAGCAGTTACTCCGGAACAGCTACAAACACTGAAGCTTTCTTT.

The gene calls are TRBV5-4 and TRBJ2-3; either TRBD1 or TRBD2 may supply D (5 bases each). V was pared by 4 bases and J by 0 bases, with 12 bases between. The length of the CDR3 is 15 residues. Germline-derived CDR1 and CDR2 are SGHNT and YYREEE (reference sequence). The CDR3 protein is CASSEGIRSTDTQYF. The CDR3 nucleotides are TGTGCCAGCAGCGAGGGGATTCGGAGCACAGATACGCAGTATTTT.

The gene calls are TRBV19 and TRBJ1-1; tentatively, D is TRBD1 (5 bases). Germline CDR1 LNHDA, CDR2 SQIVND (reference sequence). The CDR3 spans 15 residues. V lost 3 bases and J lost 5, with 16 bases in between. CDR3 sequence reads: CASSMDRGSRTEAFF. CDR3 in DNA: TGTGCCAGTAGTATGGATAGGGGTTCAAGGACTGAAGCTTTCTTT.

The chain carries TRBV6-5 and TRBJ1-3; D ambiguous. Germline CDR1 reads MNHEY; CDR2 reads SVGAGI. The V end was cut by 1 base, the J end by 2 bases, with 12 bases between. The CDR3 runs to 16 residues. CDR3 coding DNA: TGTGCCAGCAGTTACTACGGGTTTTCGCCTGGAAACACCATATATTTT. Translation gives CASSYYGFSPGNTIYF.

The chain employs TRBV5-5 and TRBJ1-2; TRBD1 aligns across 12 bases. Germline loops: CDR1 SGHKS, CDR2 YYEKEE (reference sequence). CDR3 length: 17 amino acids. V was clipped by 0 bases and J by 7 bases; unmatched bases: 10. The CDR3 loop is CASSLAGTGGQTSGYTF. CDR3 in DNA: TGTGCCAGCAGCTTGGCCGGGACAGGGGGCCAAACGTCTGGCTACACCTTC. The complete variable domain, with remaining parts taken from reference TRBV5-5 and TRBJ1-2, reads DAGVTQSPTHLIKTRGQQVTLRCSPISGHKSVSWYQQVLGQGPQFIFQYYEKEERGRGNFPDRFSARQFPNYSSELNVNALLLGDSALYLCASSLAGTGGQTSGYTFGSGTRLTVV.